Given below is one T cell receptor beta chain in context. Its specificity is not known. The data were obtained in a study of shared clonotypes between healthy human individuals. At a deep level, the assay was run. Using approximately 200 ng DNA, approximately 30,000 T cell genomes, the sorted-subset replicate PCRs were run. Data came from immunoSEQ multiplex PCR; TCRdb stores just in-frame clones and leaves some out. The sample holds roughly 2 million clones, almost 96% seen once. General observations from the study: Despite large depth, sorted-subset datasets appeared incompletely sequenced. Naive CD4 clonotypes were shared across a handful of donors at roughly 5%.

The sample consisted of naive CD4+ T cells sorted from blood. Subset defined: CD45RA+ positively selected. The clonotype comes from a man aged 18 to 30 in good health.

The CDR3 nucleotides are TGTGCCAGCAGTGGTACGGCGGGGAACAATGAGCAGTTCTTC. Translated, it gives CASSGTAGNNEQFF. This chain links TRBV2 with TRBJ2-1, with D perhaps matching TRBD2 (6 bases). The length of the CDR3 is 14 residues. Between the trimmed V and J ends, which lost 4 bases and 5 bases, there was a span of 12 bases. Per the germline V gene, CDR1 is SNHLY and CDR2 is FYNNEI.